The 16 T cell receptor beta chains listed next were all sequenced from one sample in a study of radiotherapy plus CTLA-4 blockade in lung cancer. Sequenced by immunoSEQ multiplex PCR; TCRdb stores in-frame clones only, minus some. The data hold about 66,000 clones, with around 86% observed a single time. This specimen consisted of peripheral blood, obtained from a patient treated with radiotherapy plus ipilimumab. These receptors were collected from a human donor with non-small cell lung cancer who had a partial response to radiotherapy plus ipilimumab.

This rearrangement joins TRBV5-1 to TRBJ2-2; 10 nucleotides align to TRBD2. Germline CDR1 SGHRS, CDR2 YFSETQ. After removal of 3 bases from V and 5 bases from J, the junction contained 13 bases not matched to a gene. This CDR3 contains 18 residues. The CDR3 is CASSSGLAEALGTGELFF. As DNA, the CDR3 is TGCGCCAGCAGCTCCGGACTAGCGGAAGCCCTCGGGACCGGGGAGCTGTTTTTT.

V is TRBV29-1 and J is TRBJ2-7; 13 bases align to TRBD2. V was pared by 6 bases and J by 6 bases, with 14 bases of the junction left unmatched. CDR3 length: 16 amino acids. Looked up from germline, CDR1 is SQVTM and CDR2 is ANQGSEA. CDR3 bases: TGCAGCGTCTTACTAGCGGGAGGGCCGAGGTTGGTCGAGCAGTACTTC. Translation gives CSVLLAGGPRLVEQYF.

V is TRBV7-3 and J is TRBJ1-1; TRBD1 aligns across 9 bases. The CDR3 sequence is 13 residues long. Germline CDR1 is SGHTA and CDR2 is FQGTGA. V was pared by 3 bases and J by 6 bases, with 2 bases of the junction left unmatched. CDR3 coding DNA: TGTGCCAGCAGCTTTAGACAGGGGGCTGAAGCTTTCTTT. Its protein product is CASSFRQGAEAFF.

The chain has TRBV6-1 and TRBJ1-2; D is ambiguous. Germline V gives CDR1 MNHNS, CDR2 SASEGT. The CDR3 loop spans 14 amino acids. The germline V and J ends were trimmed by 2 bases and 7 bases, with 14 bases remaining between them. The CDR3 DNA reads TGTGCCAGCAGTGAATTCGGCCGAGGGAGTGGCTACACCTTC. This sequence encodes CASSEFGRGSGYTF.

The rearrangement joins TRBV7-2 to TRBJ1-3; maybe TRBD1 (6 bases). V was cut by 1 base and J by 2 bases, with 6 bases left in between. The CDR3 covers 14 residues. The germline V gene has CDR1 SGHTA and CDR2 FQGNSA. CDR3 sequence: CASSLGTAGNTIYF. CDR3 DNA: TGTGCCAGCAGCTTAGGGACAGCTGGAAACACCATATATTTT.

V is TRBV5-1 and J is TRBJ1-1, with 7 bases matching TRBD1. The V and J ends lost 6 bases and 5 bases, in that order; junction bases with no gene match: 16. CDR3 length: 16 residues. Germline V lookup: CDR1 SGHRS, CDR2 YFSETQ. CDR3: CASTQMTGTARTEAFF. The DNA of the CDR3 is TGCGCCAGCACCCAAATGACAGGGACCGCGAGGACTGAAGCTTTCTTT.

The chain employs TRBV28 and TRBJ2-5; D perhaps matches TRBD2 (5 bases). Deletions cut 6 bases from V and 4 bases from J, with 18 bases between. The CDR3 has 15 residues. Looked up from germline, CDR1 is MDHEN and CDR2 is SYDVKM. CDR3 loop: CASSRVTGGGETQYF. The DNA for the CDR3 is TGTGCCAGCAGCCGCGTCACTGGAGGTGGAGAGACCCAGTACTTC.

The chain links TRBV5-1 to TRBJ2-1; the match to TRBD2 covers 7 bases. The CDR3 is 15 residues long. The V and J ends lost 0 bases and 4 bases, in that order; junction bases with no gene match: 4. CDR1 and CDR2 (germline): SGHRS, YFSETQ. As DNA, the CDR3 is TGCGCCAGCAGCTTGGGGGCGGGAGTATACAATGAGCAGTTCTTC. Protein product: CASSLGAGVYNEQFF.

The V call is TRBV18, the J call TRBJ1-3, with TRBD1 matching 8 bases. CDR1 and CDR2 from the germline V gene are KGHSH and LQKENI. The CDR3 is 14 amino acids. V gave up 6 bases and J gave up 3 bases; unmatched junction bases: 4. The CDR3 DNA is TGTGCCAGCTCGCAGGACAGGGATGGAAACACCATATATTTT. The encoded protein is CASSQDRDGNTIYF.

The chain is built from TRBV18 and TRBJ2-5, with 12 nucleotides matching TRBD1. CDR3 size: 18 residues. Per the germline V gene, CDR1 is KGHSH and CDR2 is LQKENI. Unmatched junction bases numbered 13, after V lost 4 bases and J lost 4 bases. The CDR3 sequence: CASSQNLPGQGARETQYF. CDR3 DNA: TGTGCCAGCTCACAGAACTTACCGGGACAGGGGGCTCGAGAGACCCAGTACTTC.

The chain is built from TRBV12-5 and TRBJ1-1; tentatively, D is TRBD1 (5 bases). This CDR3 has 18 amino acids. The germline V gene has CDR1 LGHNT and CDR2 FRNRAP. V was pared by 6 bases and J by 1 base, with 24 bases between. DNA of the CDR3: TGTGCTAGTGGCAAGACGGGGGGGGGTCGGGAGTGGAACACTGAAGCTTTCTTT. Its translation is CASGKTGGGREWNTEAFF.

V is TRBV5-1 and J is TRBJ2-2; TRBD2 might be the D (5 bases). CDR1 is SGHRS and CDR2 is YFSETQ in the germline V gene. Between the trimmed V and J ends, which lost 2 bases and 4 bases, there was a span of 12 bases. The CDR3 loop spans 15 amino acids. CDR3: CASSLYGEITGELFF. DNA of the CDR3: TGCGCCAGCAGCTTATACGGGGAGATCACCGGGGAGCTGTTTTTT.

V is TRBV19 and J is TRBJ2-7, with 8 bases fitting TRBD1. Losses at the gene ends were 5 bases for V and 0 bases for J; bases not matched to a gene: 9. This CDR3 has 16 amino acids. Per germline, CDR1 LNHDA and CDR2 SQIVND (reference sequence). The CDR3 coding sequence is TGTGCCAGTAGTGTCATCGGTGGGACAGGCTCCTACGAGCAGTACTTC. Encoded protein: CASSVIGGTGSYEQYF.

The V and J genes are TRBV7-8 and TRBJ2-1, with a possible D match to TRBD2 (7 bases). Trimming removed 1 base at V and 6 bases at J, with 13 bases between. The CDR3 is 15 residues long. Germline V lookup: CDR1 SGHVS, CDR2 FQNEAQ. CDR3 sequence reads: CASSLGLGGGNEQFF. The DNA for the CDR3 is TGTGCCAGCAGCTTAGGACTAGGGGGGGGCAATGAGCAGTTCTTC. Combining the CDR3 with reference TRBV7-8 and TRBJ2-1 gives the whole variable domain GAGVSQSPRYKVAKRGQDVALRCDPISGHVSLFWYQQALGQGPEFLTYFQNEAQLDKSGLPSDRFFAERPEGSVSTLKIQRTQQEDSAVYLCASSLGLGGGNEQFFGPGTRLTVL.

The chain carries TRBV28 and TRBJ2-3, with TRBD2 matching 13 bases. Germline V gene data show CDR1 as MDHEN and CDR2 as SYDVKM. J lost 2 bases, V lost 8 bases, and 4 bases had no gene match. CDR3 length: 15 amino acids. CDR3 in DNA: TGTGCCAGCGGGACTAGCGGGATAAACACAGATACGCAGTATTTT. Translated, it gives CASGTSGINTDTQYF.

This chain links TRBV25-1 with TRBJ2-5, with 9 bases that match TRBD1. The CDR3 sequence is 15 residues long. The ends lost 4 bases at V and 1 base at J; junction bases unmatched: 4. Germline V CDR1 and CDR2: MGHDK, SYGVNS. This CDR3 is CASSAHRGRQETQYF. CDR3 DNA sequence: TGTGCCAGCAGTGCTCACAGGGGGCGCCAAGAGACCCAGTACTTC. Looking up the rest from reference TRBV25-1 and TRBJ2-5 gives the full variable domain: EADIYQTPRYLVIGTGKKITLECSQTMGHDKMYWYQQDPGMELHLIHYSYGVNSTEKGDLSSESTVSRIRTEHFPLTLESARPSHTSQYLCASSAHRGRQETQYFGPGTRLLVL.